This T cell receptor (beta chain) emerged from a study of T cells in Graves' hyperthyroidism and ophthalmopathy. TCR beta CDR3 sequences were amplified from RNA transcripts. Primed by the HTBI set, a first-round RT-PCR was run on the TCR CDR3. TCRdb reprocessed the multiplex PCR reads via MiXCR and lists one record per CDR3 protein. The sample consists of hundreds of thousands of distinct CDR3 sequences, around a sixth of them appearing once. This clonotype was counted only a few times. The specimen was blood. This TCR came from a woman aged 18-30 years with Graves' hyperthyroidism.

CDR3 sequence: CASSESGVGNQPQHF. The CDR3 nucleotides are TGTGCCAGCAGTGAATCCGGGGTTGGCAATCAGCCCCAGCATTTT. V gene TRBV25-1 combines with J gene TRBJ1-5; unclear D gene. Looked up from germline, CDR1 is MGHDK and CDR2 is SYGVNS. This CDR3 region has 15 residues. V was cut by 1 base and J by 2 bases, with 9 bases left in between.